This T cell receptor (beta chain) came from a study of control samples from healthy donors and cancer patients. Clones were sequenced by immunoSEQ multiplex PCR, and TCRdb holds only the in-frame ones, with some missing. The profile covers around 140,000 clones, with about 93% appearing a single time and 2% to 3% taken by the ten largest. The CDR3 extends over 16 amino acids. With 0 bases removed from V and 3 bases from J, the gap between germline ends came to 14 bases. From germline, CDR1 is MNHEY and CDR2 SVGAGI. This clone was counted once. The rearrangement links TRBV6-5 to TRBJ1-1, with D uncertain. Sequences were obtained from blood. This clonotype was obtained from a middle-aged man in good health. This CDR3 reads CASSYSTTFFYTEAFF. Written as DNA, the CDR3 is TGTGCCAGCAGTTACTCCACTACCTTTTTCTACACTGAAGCTTTCTTT.